A selection of T cell receptor beta chains follows, all from one sample in a study of Graves' ophthalmopathy and Graves' hyperthyroidism. TCRdb used MiXCR to reprocess the multiplex PCR reads, holding one entry per CDR3 protein. This table has about 480,000 distinct CDR3 sequences, 13% to 15% appearing once. The sequencing input was blood. The receptors originated from a woman under 40 with Graves' ophthalmopathy. CDR3s include the opening cysteine and the closing phenylalanine or tryptophan. A D gene is named only where the DNA matches it firmly. Part of the rows lack a size; the others show once, few, many or a class for expanded clones.

clone_size j_call d_call v_call cdr3_aa cdr3_nt
many TRBJ1-2 TRBD1 TRBV19 CASRKPGQEGYGYTF TGTGCCAGTAGAAAACCGGGACAGGAGGGCTATGGCTACACCTTC
many TRBJ2-7 TRBD1 TRBV7-9 CASSPDRGHLEQYF TGTGCCAGCAGCCCGGACAGGGGGCATCTCGAGCAGTACTTC
many TRBJ2-5 . TRBV6-5 CASSYSAGGYDWETQYF TGTGCCAGCAGTTACTCCGCGGGCGGGTATGATTGGGAGACCCAGTACTTC
many TRBJ2-2 . TRBV7-3 CASSTKGGNTGELFF TGTGCCAGCAGCACGAAGGGGGGAAACACCGGGGAGCTGTTTTTT
many TRBJ2-2 . TRBV30 CAWNGPVDTGELFF TGTGCCTGGAACGGCCCGGTAGACACCGGGGAGCTGTTTTTT
. TRBJ2-7 . TRBV28 CASSQVHVVNEQYF TGCGCCAGCAGCCAAGTCCATGTCGTCAACGAGCAGTACTTC
few TRBJ2-5 . TRBV2 CASSASREGSQETQYF TGTGCCAGCAGTGCCTCTAGGGAAGGGTCACAAGAGACCCAGTACTTC
many TRBJ1-1 . TRBV10-3 CAVRPFENTEAFF TGTGCCGTGAGGCCCTTTGAGAACACTGAAGCTTTCTTT
many TRBJ2-4 TRBD2 TRBV28 CASSSPGLLNIQYF TGTGCCAGCAGTTCTCCGGGACTACTAAACATTCAGTACTTC
many TRBJ1-2 . TRBV12-3/TRBV12-4 CASSLGPFGYTF TGTGCCAGCAGTTTAGGTCCCTTCGGCTACACCTTC
. TRBJ1-1 . TRBV28 CASSRRENTEVFF TGTGCCAGCAGCCGCCGAGAGAACACTGAAGTTTTCTTT
many TRBJ1-3 . TRBV7-2 CASSPKGGTGNTIYF TGTGCCAGCAGCCCCAAAGGCGGCACAGGAAACACCATATATTTT